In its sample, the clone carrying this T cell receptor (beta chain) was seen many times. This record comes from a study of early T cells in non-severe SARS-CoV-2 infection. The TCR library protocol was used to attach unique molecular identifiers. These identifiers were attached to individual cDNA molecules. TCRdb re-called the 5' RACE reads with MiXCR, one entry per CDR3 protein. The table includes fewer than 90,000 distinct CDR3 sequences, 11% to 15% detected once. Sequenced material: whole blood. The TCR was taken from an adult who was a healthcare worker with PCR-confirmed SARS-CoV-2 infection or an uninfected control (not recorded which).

The CDR3 DNA follows: TGTGCCAGCAGTTTACTCGGATTGGGCGGGACCAATGAGCAGTTCTTC. As protein: CASSLLGLGGTNEQFF. The V and J genes are TRBV27 and TRBJ2-1; tentatively, D is TRBD2 (6 bases). CDR3 length: 16 amino acids. Germline values: CDR1 MNHEY, CDR2 SMNVEV (reference sequence). V was clipped by 2 bases and J by 6 bases, with 17 bases between them.